This TCR beta chain was found in a study of blood T cell repertoires in COVID-19. TCRdb's table, derived via immunoSEQ multiplex PCR, lists solely in-frame clones and lacks some. The sample includes 20,000 to 25,000 clones, about 92% seen only once; the top ten take less than 8.5%. Germline V gene lookup returns CDR1 SGHTA and CDR2 FQGNSA. V lost 5 bases, J lost 1 base, and 15 bases lay in between. CDR3 size: 15 residues. Sequencing was carried out using peripheral blood. The TCR was taken from a human donor in a cohort sampled during active COVID-19. The chain links TRBV7-2 to TRBJ2-7; TRBD2 is a possible D gene (7 bases). CDR3 protein: CASSPGGGQSYEQYF. CDR3 DNA: TGTGCCAGCAGCCCTGGGGGGGGGCAGTCCTACGAGCAGTACTTC.